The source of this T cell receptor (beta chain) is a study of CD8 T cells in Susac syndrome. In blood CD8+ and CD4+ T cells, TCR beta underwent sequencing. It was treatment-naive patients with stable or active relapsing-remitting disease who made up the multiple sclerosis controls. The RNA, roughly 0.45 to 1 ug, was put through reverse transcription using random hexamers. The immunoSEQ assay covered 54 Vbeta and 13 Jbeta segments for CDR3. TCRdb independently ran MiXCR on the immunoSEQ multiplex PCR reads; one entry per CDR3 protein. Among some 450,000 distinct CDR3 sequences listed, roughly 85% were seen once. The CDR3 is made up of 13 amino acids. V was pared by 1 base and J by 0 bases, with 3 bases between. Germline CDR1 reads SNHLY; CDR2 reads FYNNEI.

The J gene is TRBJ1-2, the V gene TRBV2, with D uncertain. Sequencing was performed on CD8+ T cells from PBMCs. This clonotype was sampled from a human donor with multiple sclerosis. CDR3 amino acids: CASSEVSNYGYTF. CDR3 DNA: TGTGCCAGCAGTGAAGTTTCTAACTATGGCTACACCTTC.